The 14 T cell receptor beta chains reported below all come from one sample, sequenced in a study of Ad26.COV2.S vaccination and SARS-CoV-2 variants. Measured with immunoSEQ multiplex PCR; TCRdb has only the in-frame clones, and not every one. The sample has around 310,000 clones, about nine tenths seen once; the top ten hold about 5%. The sample's treatment: around 19 received Ad26.COV2.S at low or high dose, single or two shots; about 5 received placebo; per-sample allocation not given. Repertoires come from day 63 after the first vaccine or placebo injection. The sequences come from peripheral blood, collected in a trial of Ad26.COV2.S vaccine versus placebo. The receptors come from a person aged 18-60 years who received the Ad26.COV2.S COVID-19 vaccine or a placebo.

This clone occurred a few times. The chain joins TRBV5-5 to TRBJ2-3; possible D gene TRBD2, 6 bases. This CDR3 has 14 amino acids. V shed 2 bases and J shed 6 bases, with 13 bases lying between them. CDR1 is SGHKS and CDR2 is YYEKEE in the germline V gene (reference sequence). The CDR3 spells CASSFRLVGDTQYF. CDR3 sequence (DNA): TGTGCCAGCAGCTTTCGACTAGTGGGGGATACGCAGTATTTT.

The chain has TRBV4-3 and TRBJ2-1, with 14 bases lining up with TRBD2. Germline CDR1 is LGHNA and CDR2 is YSLEER. This CDR3 spans 17 amino acids. J lost 7 bases, V lost 0 bases, and 5 bases had no gene match. CDR3 coding DNA: TGCGCCAGCAGCCAAGATCGGGGACTAGCGGGGGTGAATGAGCAGTTCTTC. Its protein product is CASSQDRGLAGVNEQFF.

The gene calls are TRBV7-6 and TRBJ2-1, with D possibly matching TRBD2 (6 bases). The germline V and J ends were trimmed by 0 bases and 8 bases, with 14 bases remaining between them. In germline, CDR1 is SGHVS, CDR2 FNYEAQ. The CDR3 loop spans 15 amino acids. CDR3 loop: CASSLALYRGYEQFF. As DNA, the CDR3 is TGTGCCAGCAGCTTAGCGTTATATCGGGGGTATGAGCAGTTCTTC.

V gene TRBV27 combines with J gene TRBJ2-7; 7 bases fit TRBD1. The CDR3 is 15 amino acids. Trimming took 5 bases from V and 0 from J; bases not matched to a gene: 7. The V gene's germline CDR1 is MNHEY and CDR2 SMNVEV (reference sequence). The CDR3 is CASSIPGQTSYEQYF. The CDR3 nucleotides read TGTGCCAGCAGTATCCCGGGACAGACCTCCTACGAGCAGTACTTC.

The chain uses TRBV12-3 or TRBV12-4 and TRBJ1-2, with D maybe TRBD1 (5 bases). V was cut by 1 base and J by 5 bases, with 8 bases left in between. The CDR3 spans 13 residues. DNA for the CDR3: TGTGCCAGCAGTTTAGGGACACAGTATGGCTACACCTTC. This translates into CASSLGTQYGYTF.

The chain has TRBV11-2 and TRBJ1-2, with D hard to call. Trimming took off 1 base at V and 7 bases at J, with 19 bases between the two ends. CDR3 length equals 16 residues. Germline lookup yields CDR1 SGHAT and CDR2 FQNNGV. The CDR3 sequence is CASSLVLGLGSGGYTF. The CDR3 region has the DNA TGTGCCAGCAGCTTAGTTCTTGGTCTCGGGTCGGGTGGCTACACCTTC.

The chain has TRBV27 and TRBJ2-1; 7 bases fit TRBD1. The CDR3 extends over 14 amino acids. The germline gives CDR1 MNHEY, CDR2 SMNVEV (reference sequence). V shed 6 bases, J shed 14 bases, and the junction held 16 bases outside the gene matches. CDR3 amino acids: CASRTDTGVRAEFF. CDR3 sequence (DNA): TGTGCCAGCAGAACGGACACAGGGGTCCGGGCTGAGTTCTTC.

The rearrangement uses TRBV19 and TRBJ1-5; D is unclear. Germline lookup yields CDR1 LNHDA and CDR2 SQIVND (reference sequence). The V gene lost 7 bases and the J gene lost 1 base, with 17 bases spanning the gap. The CDR3 is 16 residues long. The CDR3 loop reads CASNGPDLGSNQPQHF. CDR3 nucleotides: TGTGCCAGTAACGGTCCGGACCTCGGCAGCAATCAGCCCCAGCATTTT.

The chain links TRBV4-3 to TRBJ1-1, with D possibly matching TRBD1 (5 bases). Germline-derived CDR1 and CDR2 are LGHNA and YSLEER. V lost 0 bases to trimming and J lost 4 bases, with 9 bases between them. This CDR3 is 14 amino acids long. CDR3 amino acids: CASSQDRASTEAFF. CDR3 DNA sequence: TGCGCCAGCAGCCAAGACAGGGCGAGCACTGAAGCTTTCTTT.

The chain is built from TRBV9 and TRBJ2-3; 11 bases agree with TRBD1. Germline V gene sequence: CDR1 SGDLS, CDR2 YYNGEE. V was clipped by 4 bases and J by 0 bases; unmatched bases: 7. This CDR3 is built from 17 residues. The CDR3 spells CASSPWTGGFSTDTQYF. CDR3 nucleotides: TGTGCCAGCAGCCCGTGGACAGGGGGCTTTAGCACAGATACGCAGTATTTT.

This chain joins TRBV5-4 and TRBJ1-1, with no clear D. Germline assignment: CDR1 SGHNT and CDR2 YYREEE (reference sequence). The length of the CDR3 is 13 residues. V was trimmed by 4 bases and J by 6 bases, leaving 13 bases between them. This chain's CDR3 is CASSITVRAEAFF. The CDR3 coding sequence is TGTGCCAGCAGCATCACAGTGCGGGCTGAAGCTTTCTTT.

In this sample, this clone turned up once. The rearrangement links TRBV27 to TRBJ2-3; TRBD2 might be the D (6 bases). Germline lookup yields CDR1 MNHEY and CDR2 SMNVEV (reference sequence). The CDR3 totals 14 residues. Trimming cost V 2 bases and J 2 bases, with 8 bases left between them. In nucleotides, the CDR3 is TGTGCCAGCAGTTTAGCGGGGAACACAGATACGCAGTATTTT. This gives the protein CASSLAGNTDTQYF.

The rearrangement joins TRBV18 to TRBJ2-2; D is unclear. The CDR3 length is 13 residues. Germline V gives CDR1 KGHSH, CDR2 LQKENI. Trimming removed 0 bases at V and 4 bases at J, with 3 bases between. CDR3 protein: CASSPPLTGELFF. The CDR3 DNA is TGTGCCAGCTCACCACCACTCACCGGGGAGCTGTTTTTT. The variable domain in full, completed from reference TRBV18 and TRBJ2-2, reads NAGVMQNPRHLVRRRGQEARLRCSPMKGHSHVYWYRQLPEEGLKFMVYLQKENIIDESGMPKERFSAEFPKEGPSILRIQQVVRGDSAAYFCASSPPLTGELFFGEGSRLTVL.

The chain employs TRBV4-1 and TRBJ1-2, with 7 positions matching TRBD1. The germline gives CDR1 MGHRA, CDR2 YSYEKL. With V trimmed by 5 bases and J by 0 bases, 9 bases remained unmatched. The CDR3 extends over 16 amino acids. CDR3 in amino acids: CASSTHPGTANYGYTF. In DNA form, the CDR3 reads TGCGCCAGCAGCACCCACCCCGGGACAGCTAACTATGGCTACACCTTC.